These 15 T cell receptor beta chains share one sample of origin, sequenced in a study of cytomegalovirus exposure and HLA in healthy donors. The PCR ran on 60 Vbeta and 13 Jbeta primers. TCRdb's copy holds only in-frame clones and misses some; the assay was immunoSEQ multiplex PCR. The top ten clones hold 6.6% of a sample with 130,000 or so clones, roughly 70% of them seen once. The sample consisted of PBMCs. The source is a man aged 40-49 years in good health and CMV-seropositive.

The chain joins TRBV7-2 to TRBJ2-3, with D perhaps matching TRBD1 (5 bases). The CDR3 sequence is 14 residues long. Germline V gives CDR1 SGHTA, CDR2 FQGNSA. V lost 5 bases to trimming and J lost 2 bases, with 11 bases between them. The CDR3 DNA follows: TGTGCCAGCAGCGTACAGGTATCCACAGATACGCAGTATTTT. Its translation is CASSVQVSTDTQYF.

V and J are TRBV27 and TRBJ1-6, with a possible D match to TRBD1 (6 bases). Trimming pared 8 bases from V and 14 bases from J, leaving 25 bases between. CDR3 size: 15 residues. Germline V lookup: CDR1 MNHEY, CDR2 SMNVEV (reference sequence). This chain's CDR3 is CASQPVGKTGRALHF. The CDR3, as DNA: TGTGCCAGCCAACCGGTCGGCAAGACAGGTAGGGCCCTCCACTTT.

The rearrangement uses TRBV6-1 and TRBJ2-7; 8 nucleotides agree with TRBD1. The CDR3 runs to 15 residues. The germline CDR1 and CDR2 sequences are MNHNS and SASEGT. V shed 2 bases and J 5 bases; nucleotides not matched to a gene: 8. The CDR3 DNA sequence: TGTGCCAGCAGTGAATCGGACAGGGCCCCGGACGAGCAGTACTTC. Encoded protein: CASSESDRAPDEQYF.

The chain recombines TRBV7-8 with TRBJ2-3, with 15 bases fitting TRBD2. The CDR3 length is 17 residues. Looked up from germline, CDR1 is SGHVS and CDR2 is FQNEAQ. After removal of 4 bases from V and 1 base from J, the junction contained 3 bases not matched to a gene. The CDR3 is CASSSWTSGGGTDTQYF. The CDR3 nucleotides are TGTGCCAGCAGCTCTTGGACTAGCGGGGGGGGCACAGATACGCAGTATTTT. Complete variable domain (other parts from reference TRBV7-8 and TRBJ2-3): GAGVSQSPRYKVAKRGQDVALRCDPISGHVSLFWYQQALGQGPEFLTYFQNEAQLDKSGLPSDRFFAERPEGSVSTLKIQRTQQEDSAVYLCASSSWTSGGGTDTQYFGPGTRLTVL.

The chain is built from TRBV4-1 and TRBJ2-2, with 10 bases identical to TRBD1. Germline CDR1 is MGHRA and CDR2 is YSYEKL. V dropped 1 base and J dropped 4; count of bases not matched to a gene: 6. The CDR3 has 17 residues. The CDR3 DNA is TGCGCCAGCAGCCAAGCGCCAGGACAGGGGGTCACCGGGGAGCTGTTTTTT. This encodes CASSQAPGQGVTGELFF.

The J gene is TRBJ2-3, the V gene TRBV7-9; tentative D call: TRBD2 (6 bases). The V end lost 4 bases, the J end lost 4 bases, and 15 bases lay between the germline ends. This CDR3 region has 15 residues. Germline CDR1 reads SEHNR; CDR2 reads FQNEAQ (reference sequence). DNA of the CDR3: TGTGCCAGCAGCTCCTGGGGGGTGGGAGCAGATACGCAGTATTTT. Amino acid sequence: CASSSWGVGADTQYF.

The chain uses TRBV19 and TRBJ1-2; tentatively, D is TRBD1 (6 bases). The CDR3 loop spans 15 amino acids. The V gene's germline CDR1 is LNHDA and CDR2 SQIVND (reference sequence). V lost 7 bases to trimming and J lost 2 bases, with 17 bases between them. CDR3 DNA: TGTGCCAGTACCTTAGGGACACACTCAAACTATGGCTACACCTTC. Its protein is CASTLGTHSNYGYTF.

The chain uses TRBV6-1 and TRBJ1-4; TRBD1 matches 8 bases. In germline, CDR1 is MNHNS, CDR2 SASEGT. V shed 5 bases and J 8 bases; nucleotides not matched to a gene: 7. The CDR3 is made up of 14 amino acids. The CDR3 here is CASSSGGWGEKLFF. The CDR3 DNA follows: TGTGCCAGCAGTTCAGGGGGCTGGGGCGAAAAACTGTTTTTT.

This clone was observed a few times. V usage is TRBV29-1 and J usage is TRBJ2-2; TRBD1 aligns across 9 bases. V lost 2 bases, J lost 7 bases, and 5 bases stayed unmatched. The CDR3 totals 14 residues. Germline CDR1 SQVTM, CDR2 ANQGSEA. CDR3 coding DNA: TGCAGCGTTGAACGACAGGGGGGTCACGGGGAGCTGTTTTTT. Amino acid sequence: CSVERQGGHGELFF.

The chain joins TRBV10-3 to TRBJ1-1; TRBD1 might be the D (5 bases). V shed 6 bases and J shed 2 bases, with 19 bases lying between them. Germline values: CDR1 ENHRY, CDR2 SYGVKD. CDR3 size: 16 residues. The chain's CDR3 is CAISQSQGSYNTEAFF. The DNA of the CDR3 is TGTGCCATCAGCCAGTCGCAGGGCTCTTATAACACTGAAGCTTTCTTT.

This clone was seen more than once but under ten times. V and J are TRBV7-2 and TRBJ2-7, with 7 bases that match TRBD2. The CDR3 extends over 15 amino acids. CDR1 is SGHTA and CDR2 is FQGNSA in the germline V gene. Losses at the gene ends were 4 bases for V and 2 bases for J; bases not matched to a gene: 8. The CDR3 sequence: CASSSPTSATYEQYF. CDR3 bases: TGTGCCAGCAGCTCACCCACTAGCGCAACCTACGAGCAGTACTTC.

The J gene is TRBJ1-2, the V gene TRBV5-5, with D possibly being TRBD1 (6 bases). Per the germline V gene, CDR1 is SGHKS and CDR2 is YYEKEE (reference sequence). V lost 0 bases and J lost 4, with 13 bases in between. The CDR3 is 15 residues long. DNA for the CDR3: TGTGCCAGCAGCTTGGAGCAGGGGCTAGGCTATGGCTACACCTTC. Translated, it gives CASSLEQGLGYGYTF.

V is TRBV5-1 and J is TRBJ2-1; 16 bases align to TRBD2. Germline V gives CDR1 SGHRS, CDR2 YFSETQ. This CDR3 has 19 amino acids. Trimming took 0 bases from V and 6 from J; bases not matched to a gene: 9. The CDR3 nucleotides read TGCGCCAGCAGCTTGGGACCGGGACTAGCGGGGGGGGTTGTCAATGAGCAGTTCTTC. This encodes CASSLGPGLAGGVVNEQFF.

The rearrangement uses TRBV18 and TRBJ1-5, with 7 bases aligning to TRBD1. V gave up 5 bases and J gave up 4 bases; unmatched junction bases: 11. The CDR3 is 16 amino acids. Germline V gene lookup returns CDR1 KGHSH and CDR2 LQKENI. The CDR3 reads CASSSGQAGANQPQHF. The CDR3 DNA follows: TGTGCCAGCTCATCAGGACAGGCGGGCGCAAATCAGCCCCAGCATTTT.

This sequence joins TRBV9 and TRBJ2-5; 7 nucleotides match TRBD1. The CDR3 length is 15 residues. V lost 4 bases and J lost 5; bases outside the gene matches: 11. Germline V lookup: CDR1 SGDLS, CDR2 YYNGEE. The CDR3 region has the DNA TGTGCCAGCAGCACCCGACAGGGTGATATGGAGACCCAGTACTTC. It translates to CASSTRQGDMETQYF.